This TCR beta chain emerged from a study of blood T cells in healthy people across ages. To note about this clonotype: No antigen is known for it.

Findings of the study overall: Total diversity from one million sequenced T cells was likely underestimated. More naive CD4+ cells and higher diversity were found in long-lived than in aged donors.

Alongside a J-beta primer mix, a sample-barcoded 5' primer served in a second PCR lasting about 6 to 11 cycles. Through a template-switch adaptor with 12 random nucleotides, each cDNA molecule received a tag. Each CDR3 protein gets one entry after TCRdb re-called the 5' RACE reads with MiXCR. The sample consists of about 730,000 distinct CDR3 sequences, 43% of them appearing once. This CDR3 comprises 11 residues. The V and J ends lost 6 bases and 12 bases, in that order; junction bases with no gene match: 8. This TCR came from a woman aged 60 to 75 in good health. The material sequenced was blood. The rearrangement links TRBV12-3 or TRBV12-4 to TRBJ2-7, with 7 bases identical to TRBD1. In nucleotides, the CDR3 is TGTGCCAGCAGCCAGGGACAGATTCCGTACTTC. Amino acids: CASSQGQIPYF.